This is a list of T cell receptor beta chains from one sample in a study of blood T cell repertoires in COVID-19. Method: immunoSEQ multiplex PCR; TCRdb's copy keeps in-frame clones and lacks some. Altogether about 330,000 clones are present, 85% to 90% being singletons, with the ten largest covering around 9.3%. Input material: PBMCs or T cells enriched from blood (not recorded which). Receptors were obtained from a woman under 30 who had recovered from COVID-19. Both conserved end residues are part of each CDR3.

CDR3aa	len	v_gene	j_gene
CASSLSASVLQETQYF	16	TRBV5-1	TRBJ2-5
CASSSGTASSYEQYF	15	TRBV5-1	TRBJ2-7
CAWTRGGYGYTF	12	TRBV30	TRBJ1-2
CASSMLGQDSGANVLTF	17	TRBV19	TRBJ2-6
CASTEQLNQPQHF	13	TRBV12-3/TRBV12-4	TRBJ1-5
CASSSLSSGNTIYF	14	TRBV7-8	TRBJ1-3
CASSAPQGTDTQYF	14	TRBV9	TRBJ2-3
CASSDGANIQYF	12	TRBV6-1	TRBJ2-4
CASSSLAVPGYEQYF	15	TRBV2	TRBJ2-7
CASSQGWTGAYEQYF	15	TRBV14	TRBJ2-7
CASSIIQGRGTNYGYTF	17	TRBV19	TRBJ1-2
CASSESGSVNTEAFF	15	TRBV10-1	TRBJ1-1
CAWNTQVNTEAFF	13	TRBV30	TRBJ1-1
CASSSGTGKIWEQYF	15	TRBV3-1/TRBV3-2	TRBJ2-7